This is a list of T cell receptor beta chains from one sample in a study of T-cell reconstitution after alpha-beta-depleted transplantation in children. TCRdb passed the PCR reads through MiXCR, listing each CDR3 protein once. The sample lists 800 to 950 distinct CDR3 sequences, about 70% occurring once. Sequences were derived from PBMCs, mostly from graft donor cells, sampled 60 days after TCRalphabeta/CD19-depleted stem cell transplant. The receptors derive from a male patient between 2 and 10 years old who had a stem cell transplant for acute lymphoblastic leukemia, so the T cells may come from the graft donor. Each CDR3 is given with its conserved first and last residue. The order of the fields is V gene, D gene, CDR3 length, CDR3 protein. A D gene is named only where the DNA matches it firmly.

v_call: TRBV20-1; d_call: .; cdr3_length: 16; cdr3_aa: CSANRDTLIAKNIQYF
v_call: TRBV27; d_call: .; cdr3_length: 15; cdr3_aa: CASSPAESSYNEQFF
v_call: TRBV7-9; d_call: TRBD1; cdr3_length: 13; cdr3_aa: CASSPTGGTEAFF
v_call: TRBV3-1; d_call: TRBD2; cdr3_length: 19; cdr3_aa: CASCFGPVGGRIPYNEQFF
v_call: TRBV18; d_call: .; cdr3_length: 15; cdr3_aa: CASSRSVRGANVLTF
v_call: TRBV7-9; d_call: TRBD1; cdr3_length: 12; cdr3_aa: CATRGQGFEAFF
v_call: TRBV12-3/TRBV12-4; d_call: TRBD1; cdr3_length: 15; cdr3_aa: CASSQDRGRFYGYTF
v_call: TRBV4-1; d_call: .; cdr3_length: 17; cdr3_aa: CASSRDPSVNSYNEQFF
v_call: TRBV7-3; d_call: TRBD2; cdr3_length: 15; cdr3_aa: CASSPKAGLAGEQFF
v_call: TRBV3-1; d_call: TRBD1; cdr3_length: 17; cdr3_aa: CASSQQMGTGIYNEQFF
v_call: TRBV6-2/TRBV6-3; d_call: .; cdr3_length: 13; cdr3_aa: CASSLGMITEAFF